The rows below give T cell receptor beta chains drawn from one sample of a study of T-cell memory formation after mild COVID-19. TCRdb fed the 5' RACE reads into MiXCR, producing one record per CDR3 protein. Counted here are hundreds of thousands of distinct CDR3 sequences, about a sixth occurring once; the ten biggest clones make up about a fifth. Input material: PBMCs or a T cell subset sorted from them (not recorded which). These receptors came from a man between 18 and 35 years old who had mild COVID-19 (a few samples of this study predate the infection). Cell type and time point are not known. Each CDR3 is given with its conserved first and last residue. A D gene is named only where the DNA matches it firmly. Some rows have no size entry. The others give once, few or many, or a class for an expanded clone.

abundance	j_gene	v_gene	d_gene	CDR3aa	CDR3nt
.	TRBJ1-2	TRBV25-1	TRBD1	CASSPGQVRGYTF	TGTGCCAGCAGTCCCGGACAGGTCCGAGGCTACACCTTC
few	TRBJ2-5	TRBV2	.	CASRGIDPTQYF	TGTGCCAGCAGGGGGATTGACCCAACCCAGTACTTC
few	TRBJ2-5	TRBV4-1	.	CASSQALVRGQETQYF	TGCGCCAGCAGCCAAGCCTTAGTTCGGGGACAAGAGACCCAGTACTTC
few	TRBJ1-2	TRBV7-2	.	CASSPRGQLGYTF	TGTGCCAGCAGCCCCCGAGGGCAGCTCGGCTACACCTTC
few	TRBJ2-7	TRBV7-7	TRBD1	CASSKGQGAHEQYF	TGTGCCAGCAGCAAGGGACAGGGGGCCCACGAGCAGTACTTC
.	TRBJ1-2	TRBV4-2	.	CASSQEGGEYGYTF	TGTGCCAGCAGCCAAGAGGGGGGGGAATATGGCTACACCTTC
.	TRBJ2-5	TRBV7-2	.	CASSLMRQTQYF	TGTGCCAGCAGCTTAATGCGACAGACCCAGTACTTC
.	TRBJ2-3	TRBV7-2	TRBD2	CASSAGLANADTQYF	TGTGCCAGCAGCGCCGGACTAGCGAACGCAGATACGCAGTATTTT
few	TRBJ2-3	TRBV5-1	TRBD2	CASSLRLAGGVTDTQYF	TGCGCCAGCAGCTTGAGGCTAGCGGGGGGCGTAACAGATACGCAGTATTTT
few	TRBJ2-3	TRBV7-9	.	CASSLGPADTQYF	TGTGCCAGCAGCTTGGGGCCCGCGGATACGCAGTATTTT
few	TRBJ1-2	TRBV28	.	CASSLSGSYGYTF	TGTGCCAGCAGTTTATCAGGGTCCTATGGCTACACCTTC
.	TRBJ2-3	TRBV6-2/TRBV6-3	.	CASSYRGNTQYF	TGTGCCAGCAGTTACCGGGGGAATACGCAGTATTTT
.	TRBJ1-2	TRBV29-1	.	CSVVDPDYNYGYTF	TGCAGCGTTGTAGACCCCGATTATAACTATGGCTACACCTTC
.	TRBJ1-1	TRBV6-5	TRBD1	CASRSGTVNTEAFF	TGTGCCAGCAGATCCGGGACAGTGAACACTGAAGCTTTCTTT
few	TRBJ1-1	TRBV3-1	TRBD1	CASSADRAMNTEAFF	TGTGCCAGCAGCGCGGACAGGGCCATGAACACTGAAGCTTTCTTT
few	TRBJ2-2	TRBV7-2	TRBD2	CASSFPSGGLNTGELFF	TGTGCCAGCAGCTTCCCTAGCGGGGGGTTGAACACCGGGGAGCTGTTTTTT